This T cell receptor (beta chain) emerged from a study of cytomegalovirus exposure and HLA in healthy donors. On this clone itself: Its cognate antigen is unknown.

Amplification used 60 Vbeta primers and 13 Jbeta primers. Using immunoSEQ multiplex PCR, the repertoire was profiled, and TCRdb retains in-frame clones only, with some absent. The sample consists of roughly 180,000 clones, around 80% of them appearing once. The CDR3 totals 15 residues. The germline V gene has CDR1 MNHEY and CDR2 SMNVEV (reference sequence). General study results and limits: Earlier analysis yielded a pattern in which most TCR beta V segments were productive about 90% or about 30% of the time.

The sample consisted of PBMCs. The rearrangement joins TRBV27 to TRBJ2-5, with TRBD2 identical over 8 bases. The J call may be mistaken, given a closer DNA end match to TRBJ2-7. The TCR was taken from a woman aged 25 to 39 in good health and CMV-seropositive. The CDR3 nucleotides read TGTGCCAGCAGTTTATCGGGGACTAGGGGATACGAGCAGTACTTC. Amino acid sequence: CASSLSGTRGYEQYF.